The 23 T cell receptor beta chains in this list originate from one sample, sequenced in a study of T cell responses to AZD1222 COVID-19 vaccine. Produced via immunoSEQ multiplex PCR; TCRdb's table is partial and in-frame only. The repertoire has 89,000 or so clones, around 90% of them found once; the top ten carry about 29%. The source material was peripheral blood, sampled 28 days after the second AZD1222 dose. These receptors were taken from an adult who received the AZD1222 COVID-19 vaccine.

The CDR3 loop reads CASSYPSPVGEQFF. The CDR3 DNA reads as TGTGCCAGCAGTTACCCTTCGCCGGTGGGTGAGCAGTTCTTC. The rearrangement links TRBV6-2 or TRBV6-3 to TRBJ2-1; D is unclear. V was clipped by 2 bases and J by 9 bases, with 14 bases between them. The CDR3 is 14 amino acids. Germline loops: CDR1 MNHEY, CDR2 SVGEGT.

This chain uses TRBV19 with TRBJ1-4; D gene uncertain. CDR3 length: 14 amino acids. The germline V and J ends were trimmed by 3 bases and 4 bases, with 9 bases remaining between them. Germline V gene sequence: CDR1 LNHDA, CDR2 SQIVND (reference sequence). CDR3 region: CASSIDGGNEKLFF. In DNA, the CDR3 is TGTGCCAGTAGTATCGACGGAGGTAATGAAAAACTGTTTTTT.

The chain couples TRBV5-8 to TRBJ1-4; D gene ambiguous. The germline gives CDR1 SGHTS, CDR2 YDEGEE. Between the trimmed V and J ends, which lost 1 base and 4 bases, there was a span of 8 bases. The CDR3 loop spans 14 amino acids. The CDR3 coding sequence is TGTGCCAGCAGCTTGTGGCAGTATAATGAAAAACTGTTTTTT. It is translated as CASSLWQYNEKLFF.

The chain couples TRBV7-2 to TRBJ2-7; possible D gene TRBD2, 6 bases. The CDR3 has 14 amino acids. Germline V gives CDR1 SGHTA, CDR2 FQGNSA. With 3 bases removed from V and 1 base from J, the gap between germline ends came to 10 bases. The CDR3 DNA is TGTGCCAGCAGCTTCGGAGGGTTTTCCTACGAGCAGTACTTC. It codes for CASSFGGFSYEQYF.

This clone came up once. Other DNA sequences in the sample encode the same CDR3. The V and J genes are TRBV6-4 and TRBJ2-1, with unresolved D. This CDR3 spans 13 amino acids. CDR1 MRHNA and CDR2 SNTAGT come from the germline V gene. V was shortened by 0 bases and J by 3 bases, with 3 bases between the two germline ends. CDR3 coding DNA: TGTGCCAGCAGTGACTCTAGCTACAATGAGCAGTTCTTC. Translation: CASSDSSYNEQFF.

The chain combines TRBV5-1 with TRBJ2-5, with TRBD1 as a possible D gene (6 bases). Trimming cost V 1 base and J 4 bases, with 26 bases left between them. CDR1 is SGHRS, CDR2 YFSETQ, per germline. The CDR3 covers 19 residues. Written as DNA, the CDR3 is TGCGCCAGCAGCTTGACATTTTTCCGTGGGCAGGGGATTGGAGAGACCCAGTACTTC. This sequence encodes CASSLTFFRGQGIGETQYF. Full variable domain (remainder filled in from reference TRBV5-1 and TRBJ2-5): KAGVTQTPRYLIKTRGQQVTLSCSPISGHRSVSWYQQTPGQGLQFLFEYFSETQRNKGNFPGRFSGRQFSNSRSEMNVSTLELGDSALYLCASSLTFFRGQGIGETQYFGPGTRLLVL.

J is TRBJ2-3 and V is TRBV4-2, with D possibly being TRBD1 (6 bases). Per the germline V gene, CDR1 is LGHNA and CDR2 is YNFKEQ. The CDR3 covers 14 residues. Trimming shortened V by 2 bases and J by 5 bases, and 11 bases separated the two germline ends. CDR3 bases: TGTGCCAGCAGCCAACGGGACATACAAGATACGCAGTATTTT. It codes for CASSQRDIQDTQYF.

This clone was seen just once. V gene TRBV7-9 combines with J gene TRBJ2-2; TRBD2 might be the D (6 bases). V gave up 5 bases and J gave up 6 bases, with 22 bases separating them. CDR3 size: 17 residues. The germline gives CDR1 SEHNR, CDR2 FQNEAQ (reference sequence). The CDR3 region is CASSAPLLTGVSGELFF. CDR3 nucleotide sequence: TGTGCCAGCAGCGCACCCCTCCTCACGGGAGTCTCCGGGGAGCTGTTTTTT.

V usage is TRBV3-1 (or the pseudogene TRBV3-2) and J usage is TRBJ1-1; tentatively, D is TRBD1 (6 bases). Looked up from germline, CDR1 is LGHDT and CDR2 is YNNKEL (reference sequence). The ends were cut back, 5 bases at V and 0 bases at J, with 22 bases in the middle. This CDR3 is built from 18 residues. The CDR3 nucleotides are TGTGCCAGCAGCGGATATCGGGACACTAAGTTTTTGAACACTGAAGCTTTCTTT. Its translation is CASSGYRDTKFLNTEAFF.

This sequence joins TRBV6-2 or TRBV6-3 and TRBJ2-7, with a weak D call TRBD1 (6 bases). V was trimmed by 5 bases and J by 0 bases, leaving 20 bases between them. The germline gives CDR1 MNHEY, CDR2 SVGEGT. The CDR3 sequence is 17 residues long. CDR3 region: CASSRPGTFSSSYEQYF. The CDR3 bases are TGTGCCAGCAGTCGTCCCGGGACATTTTCCAGCTCCTACGAGCAGTACTTC.

This clone was observed once. This rearrangement joins TRBV6-2 or TRBV6-3 to TRBJ2-4, with D possibly being TRBD2 (6 bases). The germline CDR1 and CDR2 sequences are MNHEY and SVGEGT. V was shortened by 4 bases and J by 5 bases, with 18 bases between the two germline ends. This CDR3 contains 16 residues. CDR3 sequence (DNA): TGTGCCAGCAGTTCCCCTAGGGCGGGACGGGAAAACATTCAGTACTTC. The encoded protein is CASSSPRAGRENIQYF.

This rearrangement joins TRBV24-1 to TRBJ2-5; 14 nucleotides match TRBD2. Germline values: CDR1 KGHDR, CDR2 SFDVKD. V lost 4 bases, J lost 1 base, and 4 bases stayed unmatched. There are 17 residues in the CDR3. The CDR3 DNA reads TGTGCCACCAGTGAACTTGGACTAGCGGGGGGCCAAGAGACCCAGTACTTC. Encoded protein: CATSELGLAGGQETQYF.

The genes are TRBV15 and TRBJ1-4; a weak D match, TRBD1 (6 bases). CDR1 is LNHNV and CDR2 is YYDKDF in the germline V gene (reference sequence). The CDR3 totals 15 residues. V lost 0 bases and J 7 bases, leaving 12 bases between the germline ends. Written as DNA, the CDR3 is TGTGCCACCAGCAGAGATCGCACAGGGAGTGAAAAACTGTTTTTT. Translating it yields CATSRDRTGSEKLFF.

The rearrangement uses TRBV5-1 and TRBJ1-2, with 7 bases identical to TRBD1. V lost 2 bases to trimming and J lost 8 bases; unmatched junction nucleotides: 12. In germline, CDR1 is SGHRS, CDR2 YFSETQ. The CDR3 loop spans 15 amino acids. The CDR3 DNA is TGCGCCAGCAGCTTCTCCGGACAGGCCCCGGGGGGCTACACCTTC. As protein: CASSFSGQAPGGYTF.

CDR3 protein: CTYQRGQDGELFF. The CDR3 DNA reads TGCACCTACCAACGGGGGCAGGACGGGGAGCTGTTTTTT. This rearrangement joins TRBV29-1 to TRBJ2-2; D might be TRBD1 or TRBD2, each matching 6 bases. CDR3 length equals 13 residues. Germline assignment: CDR1 SQVTM and CDR2 ANQGSEA.

This clone has just one count. The chain recombines TRBV9 with TRBJ1-2; D not certain. V was clipped by 4 bases and J by 0 bases, with 7 bases between them. Germline V gene data show CDR1 as SGDLS and CDR2 as YYNGEE. The CDR3 has 13 amino acids. The CDR3 loop is CASSLSPNYGYTF. CDR3 DNA: TGTGCCAGCAGCTTAAGTCCTAACTATGGCTACACCTTC.

The chain has TRBV4-3 and TRBJ2-3; D is ambiguous. Trimming shortened V by 1 base and J by 1 base, and 12 bases separated the two germline ends. CDR1 LGHNA and CDR2 YSLEER come from the germline V gene. The CDR3 totals 16 residues. The DNA for the CDR3 is TGCGCCAGCAGCCAAGGTCCCTCCGGAGGCACAGATACGCAGTATTTT. It yields the protein CASSQGPSGGTDTQYF.

The chain recombines TRBV3-1 (or the pseudogene TRBV3-2) with TRBJ1-5; TRBD1 matches at 8 bases. The CDR3 length is 14 residues. The V and J ends lost 5 bases and 5 bases, in that order; junction bases with no gene match: 5. Germline CDR1 LGHDT, CDR2 YNNKEL (reference sequence). The CDR3 sequence: CASSSGTGHQPQHF. CDR3 nucleotide sequence: TGTGCCAGCAGCTCCGGGACAGGCCATCAGCCCCAGCATTTT.

The J gene is TRBJ1-3, the V gene TRBV7-9; TRBD1 is a possible D gene (5 bases). The CDR3 is 17 residues long. V lost 10 bases and J lost 0, with 22 bases in between. Per germline, CDR1 SEHNR and CDR2 FQNEAQ (reference sequence). CDR3 sequence reads: CATPPRQSWSSGNTIYF. The CDR3 DNA sequence: TGTGCCACCCCGCCCCGACAGAGTTGGAGCTCTGGAAACACCATATATTTT.

J is TRBJ1-2 and V is TRBV4-3, with unresolved D. The V and J ends lost 5 bases and 8 bases respectively, with 18 bases between them. In germline, CDR1 is LGHNA, CDR2 YSLEER. The CDR3 totals 14 residues. This CDR3 reads CASSSPEAIPGYTF. Written as DNA, the CDR3 is TGCGCCAGCAGCTCACCTGAGGCCATTCCGGGCTACACCTTC.

The V gene is TRBV7-2, the J gene TRBJ1-1; possible D gene TRBD1, 5 bases. Germline V gene sequence: CDR1 SGHTA, CDR2 FQGNSA. The CDR3 spans 14 residues. The V end lost 1 base, the J end lost 1 base, and 7 bases lay between the germline ends. The CDR3 sequence: CASSLDRWNTEAFF. The CDR3 bases are TGTGCCAGCAGCTTAGACAGGTGGAACACTGAAGCTTTCTTT.

The genes are TRBV5-6 and TRBJ1-3; no clear D. The germline V gene has CDR1 SGHDT and CDR2 YYEEEE. This CDR3 is built from 11 residues. V was cut by 0 bases and J by 7 bases, with 2 bases left in between. CDR3 in amino acids: CASSLANTIYF. CDR3 DNA sequence: TGTGCCAGCAGCTTGGCTAACACCATATATTTT.

This clone appeared once. The genes are TRBV24-1 and TRBJ2-1, with D possibly being TRBD2 (5 bases). CDR1 and CDR2 (germline): KGHDR, SFDVKD. Trimming stripped 6 bases from V and 2 bases from J, with 10 bases between. The CDR3 extends over 14 amino acids. The CDR3 region is CATSMAGPYNEQFF. The CDR3 DNA reads as TGTGCCACCAGTATGGCGGGCCCCTACAATGAGCAGTTCTTC.